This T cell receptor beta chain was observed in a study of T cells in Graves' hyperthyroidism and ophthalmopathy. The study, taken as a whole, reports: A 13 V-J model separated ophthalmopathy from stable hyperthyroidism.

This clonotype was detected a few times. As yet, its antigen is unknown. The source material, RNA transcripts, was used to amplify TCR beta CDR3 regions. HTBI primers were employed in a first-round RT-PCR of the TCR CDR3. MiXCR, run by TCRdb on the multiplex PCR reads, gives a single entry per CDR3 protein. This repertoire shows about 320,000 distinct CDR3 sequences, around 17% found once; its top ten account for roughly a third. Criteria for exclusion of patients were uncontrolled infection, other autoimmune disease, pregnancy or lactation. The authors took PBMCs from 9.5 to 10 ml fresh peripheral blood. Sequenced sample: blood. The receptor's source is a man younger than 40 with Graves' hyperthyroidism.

CDR3 sequence reads: CASSLEWEAGDEQFF. In DNA, the CDR3 is TGCGCCAGCAGCTTGGAGTGGGAGGCGGGCGATGAGCAGTTCTTC. The V gene is TRBV5-1, the J gene TRBJ2-1; weak D call: TRBD2 (6 bases). The germline gives CDR1 SGHRS, CDR2 YFSETQ. V was pared by 0 bases and J by 8 bases, with 15 bases between. The CDR3 is 15 residues long.